The 14 T cell receptor beta chains reported below all come from one sample, sequenced in a study of identical twins. TCRdb redid the calling of the 5' RACE reads with MiXCR, one entry per CDR3 protein. The data show 500,000 or so distinct CDR3 sequences, 14% seen once. The same specimen was also included in a second study, on yellow fever vaccine responses in identical twins.

Input material: CD4+ T cells sorted from blood. These receptors originate from a woman between 18 and 30 years old in good health.

V usage is TRBV3-1 and J usage is TRBJ2-1, with no clear D. Trimming stripped 1 base from V and 12 bases from J, with 13 bases between. The CDR3 has 13 amino acids. Per germline, CDR1 LGHDT and CDR2 YNNKEL (reference sequence). The CDR3 DNA follows: TGTGCCAGCAGCCAAGCTGTGCGGATCGCGCAGTTCTTC. This sequence encodes CASSQAVRIAQFF.

The chain has TRBV28 and TRBJ2-3; 10 bases are shared with TRBD2. After removal of 6 bases from V and 4 bases from J, the junction contained 13 bases not matched to a gene. The CDR3 is 17 amino acids. Looked up from germline, CDR1 is MDHEN and CDR2 is SYDVKM. The CDR3 DNA reads TGTGCCAGCAGCGGTACTAGCGGGGCGAGGGGGCCAGATACGCAGTATTTT. Protein sequence: CASSGTSGARGPDTQYF.

This clonotype was observed a few times. The chain has TRBV20-1 and TRBJ1-1, with D unresolved. Germline CDR1 reads DFQATT; CDR2 reads SNEGSKA (reference sequence). The CDR3 length is 14 residues. V was cut by 0 bases and J by 1 base, with 9 bases left in between. CDR3 region: CSARDLQKNTEAFF. In nucleotides, the CDR3 is TGCAGTGCTAGAGATCTCCAAAAGAACACTGAAGCTTTCTTT.

CDR3 residues: CASSPRASGGLTGEQFF. DNA of the CDR3: TGTGCCAGCAGCCCGAGGGCTAGCGGGGGTCTCACGGGTGAGCAGTTCTTC. This chain links TRBV7-9 with TRBJ2-1; TRBD2 matches 10 bases. Germline V gene data show CDR1 as SEHNR and CDR2 as FQNEAQ (reference sequence). The CDR3 contains 17 residues. The V segment lost 5 bases and the J segment 9 bases; nucleotides outside the gene matches: 16.

This clonotype came up a few times. The V call is TRBV11-3, the J call TRBJ2-1; 7 bases line up with TRBD2. There are 15 residues in the CDR3. With 0 bases clipped from V and 10 bases from J, the junction kept 9 bases outside the gene matches. CDR1 and CDR2 from the germline V gene are SGHNT and YENEEA. This chain's CDR3 is CASSLDDGRSGEQFF. In DNA, the CDR3 is TGTGCCAGCAGCTTAGATGACGGGAGGTCAGGGGAGCAGTTCTTC.

The chain links TRBV25-1 to TRBJ2-3; 7 bases align to TRBD2. Trimming at V came to 4 bases and at J to 4 bases, leaving 11 bases not matched to a gene. CDR3 length equals 16 residues. Looked up from germline, CDR1 is MGHDK and CDR2 is SYGVNS. The CDR3 bases are TGTGCCAGCAGTGCTCCGGGAGGAAGGGTCCCAGATACGCAGTATTTT. This codes for CASSAPGGRVPDTQYF. Variable domain in full (rest from reference TRBV25-1 and TRBJ2-3): EADIYQTPRYLVIGTGKKITLECSQTMGHDKMYWYQQDPGMELHLIHYSYGVNSTEKGDLSSESTVSRIRTEHFPLTLESARPSHTSQYLCASSAPGGRVPDTQYFGPGTRLTVL.

This clonotype was found many times. The chain has TRBV27 and TRBJ2-3; TRBD2 agrees at 11 bases. The length of the CDR3 is 18 residues. CDR1 and CDR2 from the germline V gene are MNHEY and SMNVEV (reference sequence). The trim removed 5 bases at V and 5 bases at J, leaving 15 bases unmatched. CDR3 sequence: CASSRLAGGNVQGDTQYF. The CDR3 DNA follows: TGTGCCAGCAGTCGATTAGCGGGAGGGAATGTGCAGGGAGATACGCAGTATTTT.

A word on this clonotype: Sequence at one end of the junction differs from germline and may be a read error. The rearrangement links TRBV12-3 or TRBV12-4 to TRBJ1-2; no definite D call. There are 11 residues in the CDR3. The CDR3 DNA is TGTGTCAGCAGTTTCAACTATGGCTACACCTTC. Protein: CVSSFNYGYTF.

J is TRBJ2-5 and V is TRBV5-1; D remains ambiguous. V was clipped by 0 bases and J by 2 bases, with 11 bases between them. Germline lookup yields CDR1 SGHRS and CDR2 YFSETQ. The CDR3 runs 15 residues. In DNA, the CDR3 is TGCGCCAGCAGCTTGGCCATGCCTGGTCAAGAGACCCAGTACTTC. Protein product: CASSLAMPGQETQYF.

This clonotype was counted a few times. The gene calls are TRBV19 and TRBJ2-5, with 7 bases identical to TRBD2. The CDR3 has 15 residues. With 5 bases clipped from V and 2 bases from J, the junction kept 8 bases outside the gene matches. Germline assignment: CDR1 LNHDA and CDR2 SQIVND (reference sequence). The CDR3 reads CASSEESGVQETQYF. CDR3 bases: TGTGCCAGTAGTGAGGAGAGCGGGGTACAAGAGACCCAGTACTTC.

This clonotype has only a few counts. The rearrangement joins TRBV6-6 to TRBJ2-5; D not certain. Germline V gives CDR1 MNHNY, CDR2 SVGAGI (reference sequence). The CDR3 is 12 residues long. Trimming pared 0 bases from V and 5 bases from J, leaving 4 bases between. CDR3 in DNA: TGTGCCAGCAGTTACTCCCCGGAGACCCAGTACTTC. Protein: CASSYSPETQYF.

This clonotype was detected a few times. This chain joins TRBV12-3 or TRBV12-4 and TRBJ2-7; D is unclear. The germline V and J ends were trimmed by 3 bases and 3 bases, with 15 bases remaining between them. The CDR3 is 15 amino acids. The CDR3 reads CASSLRRDILYEQYF. The CDR3 region has the DNA TGTGCCAGCAGTTTGCGGCGAGACATCCTCTACGAGCAGTACTTC.

J is TRBJ2-1 and V is TRBV19, with TRBD2 matching over 10 bases. There are 15 residues in the CDR3. The V gene end was trimmed by 1 base and the J gene end by 4 bases; junction bases not matched to a gene: 1. The germline gives CDR1 LNHDA, CDR2 SQIVND (reference sequence). The CDR3 coding sequence is TGTGCCAGTAGTATAGGAGCGGGGGGGTACAATGAGCAGTTCTTC. Translated: CASSIGAGGYNEQFF.

The rearrangement links TRBV30 to TRBJ1-6; tentatively, D is TRBD1 (6 bases). Trimming removed 1 base from V and 8 bases from J, with 12 bases in between. The CDR3 is 14 amino acids. Germline V lookup: CDR1 GTSNPN, CDR2 SVGIG (reference sequence). The chain's CDR3 is CAWSAGTMDSPLHF. The CDR3 DNA follows: TGTGCCTGGAGTGCCGGGACAATGGATTCACCCCTCCACTTT.